A single T cell receptor beta chain is shown here with its context. Original processing notes: Reference gene primer amplification yielded estimated nucleated cell counts. Repertoires were generated with immunoSEQ multiplex PCR, while TCRdb's copy carries only in-frame clones and drops some. V and J calls and clone size are copied from that table; D and trimming were computed from the DNA. The table includes over 150,000 clones, around 83% detected once. The source of the sample is a study of blood T cell repertoires in COVID-19. Study summary: PBMCs, B-cell-depleted T cells, or T cells provided the cDNA or gDNA that made up the material.

Germline CDR1 is SGHAT and CDR2 is FQDESV (reference sequence). The CDR3 is made up of 14 amino acids. Trimming pared 5 bases from V and 3 bases from J, leaving 11 bases between. Sequences were obtained from peripheral blood. The source is a woman in her 70s who had recovered from COVID-19. J is TRBJ1-5 and V is TRBV11-1; D is possibly TRBD1 (5 bases). The chain's CDR3 is CASSPQGINQPQHF. The DNA for the CDR3 is TGTGCCAGCAGCCCGCAGGGAATCAATCAGCCCCAGCATTTT.